This TCR beta chain originates from a study of prognosis after radiotherapy for stage I lung cancer. Study findings and constraints: Reportedly, TRBV and TRBJ gene usage differed by presence of metastases in patients.

In regard to this clonotype: Its target is not known.

Genomic DNA served as the source from which two-round multiplex PCR generated TCR beta CDR3 amplicons. First-round PCR, the initial amplification, used primers specific to each TRBV and TRBJ gene. A second round of PCR was carried out using universal primers. In TCRdb, the multiplex PCR reads were re-called with MiXCR into one record per CDR3 protein. The sample carries approximately 25,000 distinct CDR3 sequences, about 40% recorded once. The CDR3 contains 15 residues. The germline V gene encodes CDR1 DFQATT and CDR2 SNEGSKA (reference sequence). V lost 2 bases and J lost 7, with 20 bases in between.

This specimen was PBMCs, taken before or after stereotactic body radiation therapy (not recorded which). V gene TRBV20-1 combines with J gene TRBJ2-5; possible D gene TRBD1, 6 bases. This clonotype was obtained from a donor aged 50 or older with non-small cell lung cancer. In nucleotides, the CDR3 is TGCAGTGCTAGATTGACAGGAGGTGTCCTTGGGACCCAGTACTTC. Translated, it gives CSARLTGGVLGTQYF.